The entry that follows covers one TCR beta chain sequence. Its antigen is unidentified. This was the immunoSEQ v3 assay. Clones were sequenced by immunoSEQ multiplex PCR, and TCRdb holds only the in-frame ones, with some missing. The sample yields about 60,000 clones, around 69% seen once. The time point is: pre-treatment sample, taken before nivolumab and TIL therapy. Patients were adults with stage 4 NSCLC. This sample is drawn from a study of TIL therapy for anti-PD-1-resistant metastatic lung cancer. Study-wide context: Half of patients were current or former smokers.

Study-level results: The baseline peripheral repertoire was partially replaced by infused TIL clonotypes that later decayed.

The TCR originated in a person between 25 and 79 years old with non-small cell lung cancer. This material consisted of blood, taken at baseline.

CDR3 bases: TGTGCCAGCAGCGTAGGGTTGAGCCAAGAGACCCAGTACTTC. Its protein product is CASSVGLSQETQYF. The chain joins TRBV9 to TRBJ2-5; unclear D gene. The V and J ends lost 0 bases and 1 base respectively, with 7 bases between them. From germline, CDR1 is SGDLS and CDR2 YYNGEE. The CDR3 has 14 residues.